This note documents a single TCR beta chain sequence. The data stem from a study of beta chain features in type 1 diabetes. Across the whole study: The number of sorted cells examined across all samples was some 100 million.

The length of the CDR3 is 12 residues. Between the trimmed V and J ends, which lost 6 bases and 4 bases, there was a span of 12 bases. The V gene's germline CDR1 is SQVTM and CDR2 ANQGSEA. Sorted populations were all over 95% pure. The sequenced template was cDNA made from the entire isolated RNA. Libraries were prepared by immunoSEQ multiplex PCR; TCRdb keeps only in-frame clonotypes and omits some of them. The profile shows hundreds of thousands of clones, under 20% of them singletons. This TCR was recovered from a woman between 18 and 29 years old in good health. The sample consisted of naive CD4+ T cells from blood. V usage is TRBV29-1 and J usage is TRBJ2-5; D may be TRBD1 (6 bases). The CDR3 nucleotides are TGCAGCGTGGCAGGGGTGGCAGAGACCCAGTACTTC. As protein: CSVAGVAETQYF.